Included here is one T cell receptor beta chain sequence, with context. The sample holds one count of this clonotype. The antigen this receptor binds is unknown. No base quality values were provided; no much bigger clone lies one nucleotide off. One read alone provides weak support. The method was multiplex PCR. Sequencing instrument: Illumina HiSeq 4000. To build TCR beta libraries, CDR3 regions were amplified by Arm-PCR using iRepertoire HTBI primers. PCR products were gel purified before sequencing. The paper's processing steps were these. Gene usage analysis of CDR3 amino acid clonotypes relied on the roughly 67 TRBV and fewer than 15 TRBJ segments identified across samples. COPE and FqMerger were used to merge filtered high-quality paired reads into contigs. Contigs were aligned with BLAST to IMGT TRBV, TRBD and TRBJ reference genes, and CDR3 was defined per IMGT. Any clonotype with a frequency above 0.1% was classified as a highly expanded clone. Shannon entropy was used to measure repertoire diversity, and the Gini coefficient was used to measure V-J evenness. Public clonotypes were defined as clonotypes shared by more than one individual. The public reads were run again by TCRdb, first through fastp at Q25 and then through MiXCR, and only productive beta chains were kept. Merged by CDR3 protein, the rows form single entries marked with the most common genes and DNA. The authors' filters were not applied to this entry. The sample yields some 420,000 distinct CDR3 sequences; roughly 22% were counted once. The ten biggest clones cover roughly 13% of the sample.

The label giving this sample's time point can be read as: persistent/refractory GD, antithyroid drugs over 5 years with positive TRAb. RNA was extracted from PBMCs in TRIzol for both TCR sequencing and RNA sequencing. Graves' disease was diagnosed according to American Thyroid Association guidelines. The patients came from an endocrinology department in Xi'an, China. Each patient gave 7 to 9.5 milliliters of peripheral blood, collected in an EDTA anticoagulant tube. PBMCs were isolated by Ficoll Paque Plus density gradient separation without further T cell sorting. An Agilent 2100 Bioanalyzer and agarose gel were used to check RNA quality, and a NanoDrop 2000 was used to measure RNA concentration. The sample originates from a study of regulatory T cells in long-lasting Graves disease (dated by TCRdb to about 2021). Regarding the research as a whole: Persistent Graves' disease meant more than 5 years of antithyroid drug treatment with TSH receptor autoantibodies that stayed positive. Antithyroid drugs had been taken for approximately 10 years on average by persistent Graves' disease patients in the clinical cohort. Persistent Graves' disease patients were compared with newly diagnosed Graves' disease patients by peripheral blood TCR sequencing and RNA sequencing. The study took place in China and was registered as a clinical trial. TCR sequencing covered roughly 13 persistent and around 20 newly diagnosed Graves' disease patients, around 33 samples in total.

Points the paper makes about the study in general: The study examined only peripheral blood because the primary lesion, thyroid tissue, could not be accessed. Patients with persistent disease shared more public clonotypes (around 3,000) than newly diagnosed patients did (approximately 1,000). Compared with newly diagnosed patients, patients with persistent Graves' disease had lower TCR Shannon entropy and fewer highly expanded clones, which suggests clonal expansion. The authors noted that the small sample size was a limitation that may lower accuracy. Only the TCR beta chain was sequenced and analyzed.

The origin of this receptor is a female donor with Graves disease. Sequencing was performed on peripheral blood mononuclear cells (PBMCs), taken when the disease was refractory, from a patient treated with antithyroid drugs.

The CDR3 region: CASKQAENSPLHF. The nucleotide sequence is given as TGTGCCAGTAAACAGGCGGAAAATTCACCCCTCCACTTT. The chain is encoded by TRBV19 joined to TRBJ1-6, with TRBD1 tentatively as D gene (5 bases match). CDR1 LNHDA and CDR2 SQIVND were looked up in the germline V gene (reference sequence). V drops 7 bases and J drops 7 bases, leaving 11 bases in between. Measured from the cysteine to the phenylalanine, the CDR3 is 13 residues long. Just CDR3 DNA is preserved here, 39 bases in frame from base 1.